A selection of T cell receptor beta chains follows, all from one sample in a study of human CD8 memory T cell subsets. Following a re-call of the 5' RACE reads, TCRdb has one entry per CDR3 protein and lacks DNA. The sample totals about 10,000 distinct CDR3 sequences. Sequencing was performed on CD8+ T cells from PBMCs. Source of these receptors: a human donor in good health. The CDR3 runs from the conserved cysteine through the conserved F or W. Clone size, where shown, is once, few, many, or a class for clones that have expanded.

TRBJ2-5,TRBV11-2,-,CASSYGLAGEATQYF
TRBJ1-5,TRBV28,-,CASSFASKGGNQPQHF
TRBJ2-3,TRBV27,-,CASSFQTELASTDTQYF
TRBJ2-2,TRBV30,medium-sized,CAWKGRQGGTGELFF
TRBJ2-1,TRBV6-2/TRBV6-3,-,CASSYSLSPSYNEQFF
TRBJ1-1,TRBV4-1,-,CASATNTEAFF
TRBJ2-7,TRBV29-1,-,CSASPIMTGLACEQYF
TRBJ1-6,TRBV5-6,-,CASSLRAWTEDNSPLHF
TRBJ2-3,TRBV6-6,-,CASKGTSGGRSTDTQYF
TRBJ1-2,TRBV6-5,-,CASSYQGGGDGYTF
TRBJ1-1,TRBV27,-,CASSLREGSRTEAFF
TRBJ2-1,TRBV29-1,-,CSVKGLAASSYNEQFF
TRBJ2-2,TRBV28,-,CASSSTLLILNTGELFF
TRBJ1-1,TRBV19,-,CASSSGTGGASYTEAFF
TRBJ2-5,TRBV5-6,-,CASSREGHQETQYF
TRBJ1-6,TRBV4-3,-,CASSQQPGQGDSPLHF
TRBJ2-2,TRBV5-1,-,CASMGTSAANTGELFF
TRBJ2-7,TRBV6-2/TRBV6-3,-,CASSYNSMEQYF
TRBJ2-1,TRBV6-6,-,CASSYLGVNNEQFF
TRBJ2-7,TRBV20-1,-,CSARAINSYEQYF
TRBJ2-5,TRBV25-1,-,CASSELTKETQYF
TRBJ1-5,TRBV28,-,CASTSTAAGRSNQPQHF
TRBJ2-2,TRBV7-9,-,CASAPRESNTGELFF
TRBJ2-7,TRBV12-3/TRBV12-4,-,CASSLGLTLLYEQYF
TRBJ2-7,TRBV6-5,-,CASSQRPGGSYPSEQYF